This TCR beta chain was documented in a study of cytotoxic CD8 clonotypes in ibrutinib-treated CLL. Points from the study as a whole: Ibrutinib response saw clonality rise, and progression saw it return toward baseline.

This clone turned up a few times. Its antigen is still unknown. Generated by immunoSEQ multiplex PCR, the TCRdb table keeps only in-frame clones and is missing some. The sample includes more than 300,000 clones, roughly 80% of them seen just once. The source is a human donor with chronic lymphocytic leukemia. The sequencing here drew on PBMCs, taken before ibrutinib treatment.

Here the CDR3 DNA reads TGTGCCAGCAGCCAAAGTGCCGGTGTGCAGTTCTTC. Its protein is CASSQSAGVQFF. The rearrangement uses TRBV14 and TRBJ2-1; D is unresolved. Germline V gives CDR1 SGHDN, CDR2 FVKESK. Trimming took off 2 bases at V and 12 bases at J, with 11 bases between the two ends. This CDR3 region has 12 residues.